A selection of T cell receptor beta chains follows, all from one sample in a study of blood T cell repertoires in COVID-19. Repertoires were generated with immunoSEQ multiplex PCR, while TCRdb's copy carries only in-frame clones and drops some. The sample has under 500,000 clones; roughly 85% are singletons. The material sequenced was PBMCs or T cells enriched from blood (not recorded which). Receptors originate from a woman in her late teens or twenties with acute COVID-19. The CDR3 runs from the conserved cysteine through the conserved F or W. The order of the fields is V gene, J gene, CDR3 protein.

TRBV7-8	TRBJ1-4	CASSVTGRGNEKLFF
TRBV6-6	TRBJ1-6	CASSYGGEIGNSPLHF
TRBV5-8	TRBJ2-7	CASSLSLAGLNF
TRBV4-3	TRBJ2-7	CASSLALSSYEQYF
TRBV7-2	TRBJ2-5	CASSFRESYQETQYF
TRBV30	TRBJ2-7	CAWSVGTGGSYEQYF
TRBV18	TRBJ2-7	CASSPVETGLYYEQYF
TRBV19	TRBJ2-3	CASSRRTSGISTDTQYF
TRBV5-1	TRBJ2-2	CASSLGPASNTGELFF
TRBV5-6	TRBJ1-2	CASSTARFPGFYGYTF
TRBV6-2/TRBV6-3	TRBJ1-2	CASSEQGVYGYTF
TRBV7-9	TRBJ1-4	CASTPDRRTLNEKLFF
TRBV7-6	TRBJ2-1	CASSPSGSGNEQFF
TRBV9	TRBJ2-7	CASSGLADGRGEQYF
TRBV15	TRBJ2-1	CATSSELAGDQFF
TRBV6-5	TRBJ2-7	CASSNGGKGTYEQYF
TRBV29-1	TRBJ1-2	CSVHWESRPKSYTF
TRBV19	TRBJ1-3	CASSTGIVAVGNTIYF
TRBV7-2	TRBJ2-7	CASSQGADFYEQYF
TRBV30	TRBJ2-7	CAWRMTSGSYEQYF
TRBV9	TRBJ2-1	CASSVAILASGGSSSYNEQFF
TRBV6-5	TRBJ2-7	CASSRSGVPEQYF
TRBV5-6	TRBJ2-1	CASSTGTSGYNEQFF
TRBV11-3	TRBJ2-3	CASSLGRRDRSTDTQYF
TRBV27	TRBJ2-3	CASKSSPDTQYF
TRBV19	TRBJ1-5	CASSARDILHF
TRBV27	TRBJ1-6	CASSPRQGYNSPLHF
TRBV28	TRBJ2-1	CASSYQGGPPNEQFF
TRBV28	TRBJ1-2	CASSGNYGYTF
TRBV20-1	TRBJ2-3	CSARDGDTQYF
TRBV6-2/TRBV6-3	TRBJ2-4	CASSLISDSNIQYF
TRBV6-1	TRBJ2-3	CASSEVGRGSTDTQYF
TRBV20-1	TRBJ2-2	CSASLAGNTGELFF
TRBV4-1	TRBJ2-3	CASSQARQGTDTQYF
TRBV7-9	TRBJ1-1	CASSPTAAEAFF
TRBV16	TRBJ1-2	CASSQVAGGNYGYTF
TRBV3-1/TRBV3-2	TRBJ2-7	CASSQVMISEQYF
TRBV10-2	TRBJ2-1	CASSEYPTRGYNEQFF
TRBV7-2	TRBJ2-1	CASSSTPGLAGYEQFF
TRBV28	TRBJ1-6	CASSFQGAGNNSPLHF
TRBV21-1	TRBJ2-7	CASSKEASGSSYEQYF
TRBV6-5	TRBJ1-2	CASSLQDYGYTF
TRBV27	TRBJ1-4	CASSDPGQGVSGEKLFF
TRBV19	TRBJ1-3	CASSIGQPSGNTIYF
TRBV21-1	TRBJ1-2	CASSIYGTAGGYTF
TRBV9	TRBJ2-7	CASSVEGVTEQYF
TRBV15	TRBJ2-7	CATSRGDRERDEQYF
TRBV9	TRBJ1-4	CASSVGQVSPLTNEKLFF
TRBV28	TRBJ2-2	CASSNTGGLTGELFF
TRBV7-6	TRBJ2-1	CASSLAAGGYNEQFF
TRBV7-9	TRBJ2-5	CASSSREETQYF
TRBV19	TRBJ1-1	CASSIDPGQGNTEAFF
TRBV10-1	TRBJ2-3	CASSAPSPADTQYF
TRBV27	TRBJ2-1	CASSFLRASGRAYSYNEQFF
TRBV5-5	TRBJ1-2	CASSWGQGLGYGYTF
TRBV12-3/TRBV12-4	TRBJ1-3	CASSSLGNTIYF
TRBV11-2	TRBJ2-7	CASSPQGSYEQYF
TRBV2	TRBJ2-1	CASSVQGQGFNNEQFF
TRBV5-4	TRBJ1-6	CASSLGPTDNSPLHF
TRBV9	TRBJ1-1	CASSSSGTLATEAFF